The 32 T cell receptor beta chains below come from one sample, sequenced in a study of blood T cell repertoires in COVID-19. Assay: immunoSEQ multiplex PCR; the TCRdb copy retains only in-frame clones and omits some. This sample yields approximately 140,000 clones, of which roughly 84% are seen a single time; less than 9% belongs to the top ten. The material sequenced was peripheral blood. The receptors shown here come from a man aged 30 to 45 with COVID-19, enrolled during active disease.

This chain joins TRBV19 and TRBJ1-5, with D possibly being TRBD1 (6 bases). The V end was cut by 5 bases, the J end by 4 bases, with 9 bases between. Per germline, CDR1 LNHDA and CDR2 SQIVND (reference sequence). The CDR3 runs to 13 residues. The CDR3, as DNA: TGTGCCAGTAGTTCTACAGGGAATCAGCCCCAGCATTTT. Translating it yields CASSSTGNQPQHF. Complete variable domain (other parts from reference TRBV19 and TRBJ1-5): DGGITQSPKYLFRKEGQNVTLSCEQNLNHDAMYWYRQDPGQGLRLIYYSQIVNDFQKGDIAEGYSVSREKKESFPLTVTSAQKNPTAFYLCASSSTGNQPQHFGDGTRLSIL.

This chain connects TRBV30 to TRBJ2-3; D is perhaps TRBD1 (6 bases). This CDR3 spans 13 amino acids. Trimming stripped 0 bases from V and 8 bases from J, with 12 bases between. Germline CDR1 reads GTSNPN; CDR2 reads SVGIG (reference sequence). CDR3 amino acids: CAWSVQGIGTQYF. The CDR3 nucleotides read TGTGCCTGGAGTGTACAGGGTATAGGTACGCAGTATTTT.

This chain uses TRBV3-1 (or the pseudogene TRBV3-2) with TRBJ2-7, with 9 bases matching TRBD2. The ends lost 4 bases at V and 3 bases at J; junction bases unmatched: 4. The CDR3 consists of 14 residues. Germline CDR1 LGHDT, CDR2 YNNKEL (reference sequence). Here the CDR3 reads CASSPGTSSYEQYF. For the CDR3, the DNA is TGTGCCAGCAGCCCCGGGACTAGCAGCTACGAGCAGTACTTC.

The chain links TRBV28 to TRBJ1-1; D uncertain. The CDR3 has 12 residues. Per germline, CDR1 MDHEN and CDR2 SYDVKM. V was cut by 3 bases and J by 3 bases, with 5 bases left in between. CDR3 residues: CASSLAHTEAFF. The CDR3 nucleotides are TGTGCCAGCAGTTTGGCCCACACTGAAGCTTTCTTT.

This clone was seen a few times. V usage is TRBV28 and J usage is TRBJ2-7; 7 positions match TRBD2. V shed 10 bases, J shed 0 bases, and the junction held 9 bases outside the gene matches. Germline CDR1 is MDHEN and CDR2 is SYDVKM. This CDR3 spans 14 amino acids. The CDR3 here is CATITAGLSYEQYF. CDR3 nucleotides: TGTGCCACCATCACAGCGGGACTCTCCTACGAGCAGTACTTC. Complete variable domain (other parts from reference TRBV28 and TRBJ2-7): DVKVTQSSRYLVKRTGEKVFLECVQDMDHENMFWYRQDPGLGLRLIYFSYDVKMKEKGDIPEGYSVSREKKERFSLILESASTNQTSMYLCATITAGLSYEQYFGPGTRLTVT.

This clone was seen just once. The V call is TRBV11-2, the J call TRBJ2-1; 11 positions agree with TRBD2. Germline CDR1 reads SGHAT; CDR2 reads FQNNGV. The CDR3 contains 15 residues. V dropped 3 bases and J dropped 8; count of bases not matched to a gene: 6. The CDR3 coding sequence is TGTGCCAGCAGCTTTAGCGGGAGGGTGCTCGATGAGCAGTTCTTC. Translated: CASSFSGRVLDEQFF.

V and J are TRBV7-2 and TRBJ2-1; D is possibly TRBD2 (6 bases). The CDR3 is made up of 16 amino acids. Trimming removed 8 bases from V and 4 bases from J, with 21 bases in between. The germline CDR1 and CDR2 sequences are SGHTA and FQGNSA. In DNA, the CDR3 is TGTGCCAGCCGGAGGGCGAGCGTACCGGAATACAATGAGCAGTTCTTC. Translated: CASRRASVPEYNEQFF. The complete variable domain, with remaining parts taken from reference TRBV7-2 and TRBJ2-1, reads GAGVSQSPSNKVTEKGKDVELRCDPISGHTALYWYRQSLGQGLEFLIYFQGNSAPDKSGLPSDRFSAERTGGSVSTLTIQRTQQEDSAVYLCASRRASVPEYNEQFFGPGTRLTVL.

This chain joins TRBV6-5 and TRBJ2-5, with D unresolved. Trimming pared 0 bases from V and 1 base from J, leaving 9 bases between. Germline V gene data show CDR1 as MNHEY and CDR2 as SVGAGI. This CDR3 has 15 amino acids. For the CDR3, the DNA is TGTGCCAGCAGTTACTCTTCGGCAGGCCAAGAGACCCAGTACTTC. Its translation is CASSYSSAGQETQYF.

The chain couples TRBV10-3 to TRBJ1-2; TRBD1 matches 8 bases. This CDR3 comprises 14 residues. J gave up 4 bases and V 2 bases, and 3 bases lay outside the gene matches. Germline lookup yields CDR1 ENHRY and CDR2 SYGVKD. The CDR3 DNA follows: TGTGCCATCAGTGAGCAGGGGGCGGGCTATGGCTACACCTTC. Encoded protein: CAISEQGAGYGYTF.

This chain connects TRBV28 to TRBJ2-5, with 8 bases identical to TRBD2. The ends lost 3 bases at V and 4 bases at J; junction bases unmatched: 4. The CDR3 sequence is 14 residues long. Looked up from germline, CDR1 is MDHEN and CDR2 is SYDVKM. For the CDR3, the DNA is TGTGCCAGCAGTTTTTCGGGGGGGCGAGAGACCCAGTACTTC. This codes for CASSFSGGRETQYF. Filled out from reference TRBV28 and TRBJ2-5, the complete variable domain reads DVKVTQSSRYLVKRTGEKVFLECVQDMDHENMFWYRQDPGLGLRLIYFSYDVKMKEKGDIPEGYSVSREKKERFSLILESASTNQTSMYLCASSFSGGRETQYFGPGTRLLVL.

The gene calls are TRBV28 and TRBJ2-7; D is ambiguous. In germline, CDR1 is MDHEN, CDR2 SYDVKM. The germline V and J ends were trimmed by 2 bases and 5 bases, with 10 bases remaining between them. The CDR3 consists of 13 residues. This CDR3 is CASSLLPSDEQYF. CDR3 nucleotides: TGTGCCAGCAGTTTACTCCCGAGCGACGAGCAGTACTTC.

The V call is TRBV2, the J call TRBJ2-5, with a weak D call TRBD2 (6 bases). With 4 bases removed from V and 1 base from J, the gap between germline ends came to 10 bases. The CDR3 is 14 residues long. The germline gives CDR1 SNHLY, CDR2 FYNNEI. The CDR3 nucleotides are TGTGCCAGCAGTGGCTCTAGCGCCCAAGAGACCCAGTACTTC. This translates into CASSGSSAQETQYF.

The chain has TRBV27 and TRBJ1-1; weak D call: TRBD1 (5 bases). The V gene's germline CDR1 is MNHEY and CDR2 SMNVEV (reference sequence). CDR3 length: 13 residues. V was cut by 3 bases and J by 2 bases, with 7 bases left in between. The CDR3, as DNA: TGTGCCAGCAGTTTTAGGGGCAACACTGAAGCTTTCTTT. Translation: CASSFRGNTEAFF.

V gene TRBV5-8 combines with J gene TRBJ2-3; 12 bases agree with TRBD2. CDR3 size: 13 residues. V dropped 8 bases and J dropped 3; count of bases not matched to a gene: 1. Germline CDR1 is SGHTS and CDR2 is YDEGEE. The CDR3 sequence: CASGTSGTDTQYF. CDR3 bases: TGTGCCAGTGGGACTAGCGGGACAGATACGCAGTATTTT.

The rearrangement joins TRBV5-4 to TRBJ2-7; 7 bases are a match to TRBD1. Unmatched junction bases numbered 8, after V lost 5 bases and J lost 0 bases. The CDR3 contains 15 residues. CDR1 is SGHNT and CDR2 is YYREEE in the germline V gene (reference sequence). The CDR3 nucleotides are TGTGCCAGCAGTGTCGACAGGGAACTCTCCTACGAGCAGTACTTC. This codes for CASSVDRELSYEQYF.

This clone turned up a few times. This chain links TRBV7-2 with TRBJ1-3, with unresolved D. Germline CDR1 reads SGHTA; CDR2 reads FQGNSA. The CDR3 extends over 13 amino acids. The V end lost 5 bases, the J end lost 0 bases, and 5 bases lay between the germline ends. CDR3 coding DNA: TGTGCCAGCAGCCTCTTCTCTGGAAACACCATATATTTT. This translates into CASSLFSGNTIYF.

CDR3 sequence reads: CASSLGYRGSRSGNTIYF. The DNA of the CDR3 is TGTGCCAGCAGCTTAGGGTACAGGGGTAGTCGGTCTGGAAACACCATATATTTT. The chain employs TRBV7-8 and TRBJ1-3, with TRBD1 identical over 7 bases. J was trimmed by 1 base and V by 1 base; bases with no gene match: 10. CDR1 is SGHVS and CDR2 is FQNEAQ in the germline V gene. The CDR3 loop spans 18 amino acids.

The chain combines TRBV7-2 with TRBJ2-1; D gene uncertain. Germline V gene sequence: CDR1 SGHTA, CDR2 FQGNSA. This CDR3 has 12 residues. Trimming removed 2 bases from V and 8 bases from J, with 7 bases in between. CDR3 bases: TGTGCCAGCAGCTTAAAGCGTCATGAGCAGTTCTTC. Protein: CASSLKRHEQFF.

The chain combines TRBV10-3 with TRBJ2-5; tentatively, D is TRBD1 (6 bases). CDR3 length: 12 residues. Trimming removed 8 bases from V and 1 base from J, with 8 bases in between. Looked up from germline, CDR1 is ENHRY and CDR2 is SYGVKD. The CDR3 here is CAIGDTQETQYF. The CDR3 DNA reads as TGTGCCATCGGGGACACCCAAGAGACCCAGTACTTC.

V and J are TRBV6-5 and TRBJ2-7, with D possibly being TRBD2 (7 bases). The germline CDR1 and CDR2 sequences are MNHEY and SVGAGI. The CDR3 is made up of 15 amino acids. The V end lost 7 bases, the J end lost 2 bases, and 18 bases lay between the germline ends. The CDR3 spells CASILEAGAPYEQYF. The DNA of the CDR3 is TGTGCCAGCATTCTCGAGGCGGGGGCTCCCTACGAGCAGTACTTC.

The CDR3 sequence: CASSLTDSYEQYF. CDR3 sequence (DNA): TGTGCCAGCAGCTTAACCGACAGCTACGAGCAGTACTTC. The V and J genes are TRBV13 and TRBJ2-7, with a tentative D call TRBD1 (5 bases). The CDR3 is 13 residues long. V was shortened by 2 bases and J by 3 bases, with 8 bases between the two germline ends. CDR1 is PRHDT, CDR2 FYEKMQ, per germline (reference sequence). Full variable domain (outside the CDR3, taken from reference TRBV13 and TRBJ2-7): AAGVIQSPRHLIKEKRETATLKCYPIPRHDTVYWYQQGPGQDPQFLISFYEKMQSDKGSIPDRFSAQQFSDYHSELNMSSLELGDSALYFCASSLTDSYEQYFGPGTRLTVT.

This clone was seen just once. The J gene is TRBJ2-3, the V gene TRBV2; D unresolved. The ends were cut back, 2 bases at V and 6 bases at J, with 15 bases in the middle. Germline values: CDR1 SNHLY, CDR2 FYNNEI. This CDR3 comprises 15 residues. The CDR3 coding sequence is TGTGCCAGCAGTGAATTTGAGTCTTTCTGGGATACGCAGTATTTT. The encoded protein is CASSEFESFWDTQYF.

The chain is built from TRBV5-4 and TRBJ1-5; D unresolved. Germline V CDR1 and CDR2: SGHNT, YYREEE (reference sequence). There are 11 residues in the CDR3. Trimming shortened V by 6 bases and J by 6 bases, and 7 bases separated the two germline ends. The CDR3 loop is CASTPSQPQHF. The CDR3 DNA is TGTGCCAGCACCCCTAGTCAGCCCCAGCATTTT. Full variable domain (remainder filled in from reference TRBV5-4 and TRBJ1-5): ETGVTQSPTHLIKTRGQQVTLRCSSQSGHNTVSWYQQALGQGPQFIFQYYREEENGRGNFPPRFSGLQFPNYSSELNVNALELDDSALYLCASTPSQPQHFGDGTRLSIL.

This rearrangement joins TRBV4-1 to TRBJ2-3, with a tentative D call TRBD2 (6 bases). The CDR3 contains 18 residues. The V and J ends lost 0 bases and 1 base respectively, with 17 bases between them. Germline CDR1 and CDR2: MGHRA and YSYEKL. The CDR3 DNA reads as TGCGCCAGCAGCCAAGATCTACCTAGCGATCACCGCACAGATACGCAGTATTTT. Encoded protein: CASSQDLPSDHRTDTQYF.

The table lists this clone with a count of one. This rearrangement joins TRBV15 to TRBJ1-1; 10 nucleotides match TRBD1. Germline V gene sequence: CDR1 LNHNV, CDR2 YYDKDF (reference sequence). V was pared by 4 bases and J by 5 bases, with 4 bases of the junction left unmatched. The CDR3 is 14 residues long. CDR3 sequence reads: CATSIDRGRTEAFF. The CDR3 DNA follows: TGTGCCACCAGCATAGACAGGGGGCGGACTGAAGCTTTCTTT.

The J gene is TRBJ1-4, the V gene TRBV30, with TRBD1 matching over 8 bases. Germline CDR1 is GTSNPN and CDR2 is SVGIG (reference sequence). V trimming: 0 bases; J trimming: 8 bases; junction bases outside the gene matches: 11. This CDR3 comprises 16 residues. Written as DNA, the CDR3 is TGTGCCTGGAGTGTAGGGGCGGGGACAGGTGGAGAAAAACTGTTTTTT. This translates into CAWSVGAGTGGEKLFF.

This chain connects TRBV9 to TRBJ2-2, with TRBD2 matching over 14 bases. Trimming took 3 bases from V and 7 from J; bases not matched to a gene: 11. The germline CDR1 and CDR2 sequences are SGDLS and YYNGEE. The CDR3 totals 18 residues. For the CDR3, the DNA is TGTGCCAGCAGCGGATTACCGGGACTAGCGGGAGTTATCGGGGAGCTGTTTTTT. This gives the protein CASSGLPGLAGVIGELFF.

V is TRBV11-3 and J is TRBJ2-7, with a possible D match to TRBD2 (6 bases). The CDR3 is made up of 15 amino acids. The germline V and J ends were trimmed by 0 bases and 6 bases, with 15 bases remaining between them. Germline V gene sequence: CDR1 SGHNT, CDR2 YENEEA. CDR3 sequence: CASSLEGGALGEQYF. The CDR3 DNA reads as TGTGCCAGCAGCTTAGAAGGAGGGGCGCTAGGCGAGCAGTACTTC.

A word on this clone: The sample carries other DNA sequences with the same CDR3. The rearrangement uses TRBV27 and TRBJ1-6, with a weak D call TRBD1 (5 bases). This CDR3 comprises 14 residues. CDR1 and CDR2 (germline): MNHEY, SMNVEV (reference sequence). V was trimmed by 3 bases and J by 5 bases, leaving 8 bases between them. The CDR3 DNA is TGTGCCAGCAGTTTGGGGCAGGATAATTCACCCCTCCACTTT. This translates into CASSLGQDNSPLHF.

The V and J genes are TRBV7-9 and TRBJ1-4, with TRBD1 matching over 8 bases. CDR3 length: 13 amino acids. CDR1 is SEHNR and CDR2 is FQNEAQ in the germline V gene (reference sequence). V was pared by 4 bases and J by 10 bases, with 5 bases of the junction left unmatched. The CDR3 spells CASSYTQGGKLFF. For the CDR3, the DNA is TGTGCCAGCAGCTATACACAGGGGGGAAAACTGTTTTTT. Based on the CDR3 plus reference TRBV7-9 and TRBJ1-4, the full variable domain is DTGVSQNPRHKITKRGQNVTFRCDPISEHNRLYWYRQTLGQGPEFLTYFQNEAQLEKSRLLSDRFSAERPKGSFSTLEIQRTEQGDSAMYLCASSYTQGGKLFFGSGTQLSVL.

V usage is TRBV30 and J usage is TRBJ1-6, with D perhaps matching TRBD1 (5 bases). Germline V gene lookup returns CDR1 GTSNPN and CDR2 SVGIG (reference sequence). Trimming stripped 5 bases from V and 0 bases from J, with 14 bases between. The CDR3 runs to 16 residues. The CDR3 nucleotides are TGTGCCTGGGGGGCACAGGCGAGCTCCTATAATTCACCCCTCCACTTT. Translation: CAWGAQASSYNSPLHF.

Written as DNA, the CDR3 is TGCAGTGCCCACAGGGCCGATGAGCAGTTCTTC. It codes for CSAHRADEQFF. V is TRBV20-1 and J is TRBJ2-1; weak D call: TRBD1 (6 bases). Trimming pared 6 bases from V and 8 bases from J, leaving 11 bases between. The CDR3 contains 11 residues. Germline loops: CDR1 DFQATT, CDR2 SNEGSKA (reference sequence).